These 28 T cell receptor beta chains were sequenced from one sample in a study of OX40 agonist ivuxolimab in advanced cancers. The library came from the immunoSEQ multiplex PCR assay. TCRdb holds this immuneACCESS table with in-frame rearrangements only. Some clones are missing; in checked studies, unresolved V genes explain under half, and the rest has no known cause. Recorded for this sample are about 84,000 clones; approximately 80% of them occurred a single time. The top ten hold 2.5% to 3% of the sample. This material consisted of CD4+ or CD8+ T cells sorted from blood, taken in a trial of the OX40 agonist ivuxolimab. These receptors originate from an adult with an advanced solid tumor such as melanoma, head and neck, liver or kidney cancer.

This chain uses TRBV19 with TRBJ1-6, with D perhaps TRBD1 (6 bases). The CDR3 spans 15 residues. Trimming removed 1 base from V and 7 bases from J, with 11 bases in between. Germline-derived CDR1 and CDR2 are LNHDA and SQIVND (reference sequence). CDR3 sequence reads: CASSIGGARNSPLHF. The CDR3 DNA reads TGTGCCAGTAGTATAGGGGGGGCGCGCAATTCACCCCTCCACTTT.

This clone was observed once. The rearrangement joins TRBV7-2 to TRBJ1-2, with 9 bases aligning to TRBD1. The germline V gene encodes CDR1 SGHTA and CDR2 FQGNSA. V lost 5 bases to trimming and J lost 6 bases; unmatched junction nucleotides: 4. The CDR3 is made up of 13 amino acids. This CDR3 is CASSQDRGDGYTF. CDR3 nucleotides: TGTGCCAGCAGCCAGGACAGGGGAGATGGCTACACCTTC.

The rearrangement uses TRBV9 and TRBJ1-1, with TRBD1 matching 8 bases. Germline assignment: CDR1 SGDLS and CDR2 YYNGEE. The CDR3 spans 13 residues. Germline trimming cut 4 bases from V and 11 bases from J; bases unmatched to any gene: 10. CDR3 DNA: TGTGCCAGCAGCCCACAAATACAGGGGGAGGCTTTCTTT. It yields the protein CASSPQIQGEAFF.

V and J are TRBV10-3 and TRBJ1-3; tentative D call: TRBD1 (5 bases). Trimming stripped 4 bases from V and 3 bases from J, with 10 bases between. CDR1 and CDR2 (germline): ENHRY, SYGVKD. There are 14 residues in the CDR3. Here the CDR3 reads CAISGGRDGNTIYF. The CDR3 region has the DNA TGTGCCATCAGTGGAGGCAGGGATGGAAACACCATATATTTT.

The CDR3 is CATWDSSYNEQFF. CDR3 DNA sequence: TGTGCCACCTGGGACTCCTCCTACAATGAGCAGTTCTTC. The chain employs TRBV10-3 and TRBJ2-1; a possible D gene is TRBD2 (6 bases). The CDR3 is made up of 13 amino acids. Germline V gene lookup returns CDR1 ENHRY and CDR2 SYGVKD. V lost 10 bases and J 0 bases, leaving 10 bases between the germline ends.

The genes are TRBV7-8 and TRBJ1-1; D is undetermined. Germline CDR1 reads SGHVS; CDR2 reads FQNEAQ. Trimming stripped 4 bases from V and 1 base from J, with 13 bases between. The CDR3 length is 15 residues. As DNA, the CDR3 is TGTGCCAGCAGCTCCAATAACAGACCGAACACTGAAGCTTTCTTT. It translates to CASSSNNRPNTEAFF.

V and J are TRBV29-1 and TRBJ2-3; TRBD1 aligns across 9 bases. The CDR3 spans 13 residues. V trimming: 7 bases; J trimming: 2 bases; junction bases outside the gene matches: 4. CDR1 and CDR2 from the germline V gene are SQVTM and ANQGSEA. CDR3 coding DNA: TGCAGCGCAGGACAGGGGTCCACAGATACGCAGTATTTT. It translates to CSAGQGSTDTQYF.

This chain joins TRBV9 and TRBJ2-3; 10 nucleotides agree with TRBD2. The CDR3 covers 17 residues. Looked up from germline, CDR1 is SGDLS and CDR2 is YYNGEE. Trimming took 10 bases from V and 0 from J; bases not matched to a gene: 14. CDR3 in amino acids: CAPYKGLASPSTDTQYF. CDR3 coding DNA: TGTGCCCCATACAAGGGACTAGCGTCGCCAAGCACAGATACGCAGTATTTT.

V and J are TRBV6-9 and TRBJ1-3; no firm D call. CDR1 is MNHGY and CDR2 is SVAAGI in the germline V gene. The CDR3 sequence is 15 residues long. V was shortened by 2 bases and J by 3 bases, with 11 bases between the two germline ends. CDR3 sequence reads: CASSYIVSVGNTIYF. As DNA, the CDR3 is TGTGCCAGCAGTTATATCGTGTCGGTTGGAAACACCATATATTTT.

The chain combines TRBV2 with TRBJ2-2, with unresolved D. This CDR3 region has 15 residues. V lost 6 bases and J lost 2, with 13 bases in between. Looked up from germline, CDR1 is SNHLY and CDR2 is FYNNEI. CDR3 in amino acids: CASRTAALNTGELFF. The CDR3 nucleotides read TGTGCCAGCAGGACCGCGGCCCTAAACACCGGGGAGCTGTTTTTT.

The chain links TRBV11-2 to TRBJ2-2, with TRBD1 matching over 11 bases. With 5 bases clipped from V and 4 bases from J, the junction kept 3 bases outside the gene matches. The germline CDR1 and CDR2 sequences are SGHAT and FQNNGV. CDR3 length equals 15 residues. The DNA of the CDR3 is TGTGCCAGCAGCCAGGGACAGGGGGGCACCGGGGAGCTGTTTTTT. It encodes CASSQGQGGTGELFF.

The CDR3 region has the DNA TGCGCCAGCAGCCCAGATAAAGGGTCAGGAGAGACCCAGTACTTC. The encoded protein is CASSPDKGSGETQYF. The chain is built from TRBV5-1 and TRBJ2-5; D is undetermined. V was trimmed by 4 bases and J by 4 bases, leaving 17 bases between them. This CDR3 has 15 residues. The germline CDR1 and CDR2 sequences are SGHRS and YFSETQ.

V usage is TRBV4-3 and J usage is TRBJ2-1, with 7 bases matching TRBD2. V dropped 2 bases and J dropped 2; count of bases not matched to a gene: 3. Germline CDR1 and CDR2: LGHNA and YSLEER. The CDR3 is 15 amino acids. CDR3 sequence (DNA): TGCGCCAGCAGCCAATCTGGGGGGGCCTACAATGAGCAGTTCTTC. Protein sequence: CASSQSGGAYNEQFF.

The chain links TRBV28 to TRBJ1-5, with D perhaps matching TRBD1 (5 bases). V was shortened by 6 bases and J by 0 bases, with 18 bases between the two germline ends. Per the germline V gene, CDR1 is MDHEN and CDR2 is SYDVKM. This CDR3 region has 17 residues. The CDR3 sequence is CASSSPPSGFSNQPQHF. The CDR3 DNA is TGTGCCAGCAGCTCCCCCCCTTCAGGGTTTAGCAATCAGCCCCAGCATTTT.

The chain has TRBV7-2 and TRBJ1-5, with D possibly being TRBD1 (5 bases). Germline V gene data show CDR1 as SGHTA and CDR2 as FQGNSA. The CDR3 totals 13 residues. Trimming shortened V by 4 bases and J by 6 bases, and 10 bases separated the two germline ends. The CDR3, as DNA: TGTGCCAGCAGCTCGGGGGGGAGTCAGCCCCAGCATTTT. This translates into CASSSGGSQPQHF.

With regard to this clone: Other nucleotide sequences from this sample produce the same CDR3. V and J are TRBV6-5 and TRBJ1-2; D perhaps matches TRBD1 (6 bases). The CDR3 is 14 amino acids. Germline-derived CDR1 and CDR2 are MNHEY and SVGAGI. Trimming shortened V by 5 bases and J by 8 bases, and 18 bases separated the two germline ends. CDR3 sequence reads: CASSPLTGGRGYTF. The DNA for the CDR3 is TGTGCCAGCAGTCCTCTCACGGGGGGCAGGGGCTACACCTTC.

The V call is TRBV6-1, the J call TRBJ2-3; the D gene could be TRBD1 or TRBD2 (7 bases each). The CDR3 length is 14 residues. Germline V CDR1 and CDR2: MNHNS, SASEGT. V dropped 6 bases and J dropped 3 bases, with 13 bases sitting between them. The CDR3 here is CASRRQGGTDTQYF. The CDR3 nucleotides are TGTGCCAGCAGACGACAGGGAGGGACAGATACGCAGTATTTT.

The chain carries TRBV11-2 and TRBJ1-4, with D unclear. V shed 1 base and J shed 2 bases, with 11 bases lying between them. This CDR3 spans 16 amino acids. In germline, CDR1 is SGHAT, CDR2 FQNNGV. Here the CDR3 reads CASSLGVGGTNEKLFF. CDR3 bases: TGTGCCAGCAGCTTAGGTGTGGGAGGGACTAATGAAAAACTGTTTTTT.

J is TRBJ2-3 and V is TRBV4-2; 8 bases map to TRBD2. Germline V CDR1 and CDR2: LGHNA, YNFKEQ. After removal of 0 bases from V and 4 bases from J, the junction contained 6 bases not matched to a gene. There are 16 residues in the CDR3. In DNA, the CDR3 is TGTGCCAGCAGCCAAGAGGGTAGCGGGGCGTCAGATACGCAGTATTTT. Its translation: CASSQEGSGASDTQYF.

In its sample, this clone was seen once. The rearrangement uses TRBV2 and TRBJ1-1; 7 bases map to TRBD1. The trim removed 7 bases at V and 0 bases at J, leaving 2 bases unmatched. The CDR3 extends over 13 amino acids. Germline V gene sequence: CDR1 SNHLY, CDR2 FYNNEI. CDR3 sequence (DNA): TGTGCCAGCAAGGGACAGCTGAACACTGAAGCTTTCTTT. Its protein is CASKGQLNTEAFF.

The chain couples TRBV5-6 to TRBJ2-2, with D possibly matching TRBD2 (5 bases). The V end was cut by 0 bases, the J end by 1 base, with 10 bases between. The CDR3 totals 16 residues. Germline CDR1 SGHDT, CDR2 YYEEEE. The CDR3 sequence is CASSLGLAGNTGELFF. The CDR3 DNA sequence: TGTGCCAGCAGCTTGGGCCTAGCCGGGAACACCGGGGAGCTGTTTTTT.

The chain couples TRBV2 to TRBJ2-1, with no clear D. The CDR3 loop spans 13 amino acids. Trimming removed 2 bases from V and 4 bases from J, with 6 bases in between. The V gene's germline CDR1 is SNHLY and CDR2 FYNNEI. The CDR3 sequence is CASSERWYNEQFF. CDR3 nucleotides: TGTGCCAGCAGTGAAAGGTGGTACAATGAGCAGTTCTTC.

The V and J genes are TRBV10-3 and TRBJ2-1; 9 bases agree with TRBD2. V lost 2 bases, J lost 7 bases, and 12 bases stayed unmatched. Germline CDR1 reads ENHRY; CDR2 reads SYGVKD. This CDR3 is 17 amino acids long. The CDR3 region is CAISEPEGLAGWNEQFF. The CDR3 DNA is TGTGCCATCAGTGAGCCAGAAGGGCTAGCGGGGTGGAATGAGCAGTTCTTC.

The genes are TRBV29-1 and TRBJ1-1, with D possibly TRBD1 on 5 matching bases. Germline V gene data show CDR1 as SQVTM and CDR2 as ANQGSEA. Trimming took off 4 bases at V and 2 bases at J, with 11 bases between the two ends. The CDR3 extends over 13 amino acids. This CDR3 is CSVVRQTNTEAFF. The CDR3 DNA is TGCAGCGTTGTGAGACAGACAAACACTGAAGCTTTCTTT.

V is TRBV7-3 and J is TRBJ2-1, with D possibly TRBD2 on 5 matching bases. With 2 bases removed from V and 7 bases from J, the gap between germline ends came to 15 bases. Germline assignment: CDR1 SGHTA and CDR2 FQGTGA. CDR3 length equals 15 residues. CDR3 protein: CASSLADGVENEQFF. Written as DNA, the CDR3 is TGTGCCAGCAGCTTAGCGGACGGGGTAGAGAATGAGCAGTTCTTC.

The J gene is TRBJ2-7, the V gene TRBV30; D is uncertain. CDR1 is GTSNPN, CDR2 SVGIG, per germline (reference sequence). Trimming cost V 2 bases and J 4 bases, with 9 bases left between them. The CDR3 contains 12 residues. The CDR3, as DNA: TGTGCCTGGAGTCGTACCACTTACGAGCAGTACTTC. It is translated as CAWSRTTYEQYF.

This clone has only one observation. This chain joins TRBV4-3 and TRBJ1-1; D possibly corresponds to TRBD1 (6 bases). Germline CDR1 is LGHNA and CDR2 is YSLEER. This CDR3 spans 14 amino acids. V shed 0 bases and J shed 11 bases, with 16 bases lying between them. In DNA form, the CDR3 reads TGCGCCAGCAGCCAAGACTGGGGGGGGCGGGAGGCTTTCTTT. Residues: CASSQDWGGREAFF.

This chain uses TRBV7-2 with TRBJ1-2; D is unclear. This CDR3 spans 14 amino acids. Germline V gene sequence: CDR1 SGHTA, CDR2 FQGNSA. V was pared by 2 bases and J by 0 bases, with 7 bases between. CDR3 sequence reads: CASSLQATNYGYTF. The DNA for the CDR3 is TGTGCCAGCAGCTTACAGGCAACTAACTATGGCTACACCTTC.